These T cell receptor beta chains were read from a single sample in a study of lymphopenia after photon versus proton radiotherapy. Repertoires were generated with immunoSEQ multiplex PCR, while TCRdb's copy carries only in-frame clones and drops some. Of about 20,000 clones detected, roughly 90% appear once; the ten largest clones hold around 1.5%. This specimen was peripheral blood, taken from a patient treated with photon-based radiotherapy. Receptors were obtained from a woman aged 35 to 49 with cholangiocarcinoma. Each CDR3 is given without its conserved first and last residue.

>TRBV5-8|14|TRBJ1-6
ASSLAFRGANSPLH
>TRBV5-4|12|TRBJ2-2
ASRDRGRTGELF
>TRBV7-9|15|TRBJ1-1
ASSLGSRGQGDTEAF
>TRBV29-1|14|TRBJ1-1
SVEGSSTGSDTEAF
>TRBV7-6|13|TRBJ2-7
ASSPLAGGPEEQY
>TRBV10-3|12|TRBJ1-2
AISESGRLSGYT
>TRBV11-2|9|TRBJ1-1
ASSLNLEAF
>TRBV2|10|TRBJ1-1
ASTIDGTEAF
>TRBV27|16|TRBJ1-6
ASSLTGGQSSYNSPLH
>TRBV4-1|9|TRBJ2-2
ASRDAGELF
>TRBV15|16|TRBJ2-1
ATSRSAGGLFSYNEQF
>TRBV19|14|TRBJ1-1
ASSIPSTGLATEAF
>TRBV9|14|TRBJ2-3
ASSVEISTSTDTQY
>TRBV18|18|TRBJ2-7
ASSPKEVWQGDFLSYEQY
>TRBV29-1|13|TRBJ2-3
STTGSPTSTDTQY
>TRBV5-1|11|TRBJ2-2
ASSLLQTGELF
>TRBV21-1|13|TRBJ1-6
ASDRGQGYNSPLH
>TRBV5-8|15|TRBJ1-2
ASSPRGTGFSSDGYT
>TRBV9|14|TRBJ2-3
ASSEGTSGRPDTQY
>TRBV11-2|13|TRBJ2-7
ASNDPDRARYEQY
>TRBV2|12|TRBJ2-7
ASRSGTRNYEQY
>TRBV5-1|14|TRBJ2-1
ASSLGNGGSYNEQF
>TRBV6-6|14|TRBJ2-5
ASSYSIGLAEETQY
>TRBV25-1|10|TRBJ1-6
ASTEGAGPLH
>TRBV30|11|TRBJ1-5
AGGLSGNQPQH
>TRBV7-6|13|TRBJ1-3
ASSSGLPGGNTIY
>TRBV5-5|12|TRBJ2-7
ASSSPGHPGEQY
>TRBV27|14|TRBJ1-4
ASSLSQRGLNEKLF
>TRBV30|12|TRBJ2-3
ACLDRYSTDTQY
>TRBV5-1|13|TRBJ2-2
ASSPKRALTGELF
>TRBV11-1|11|TRBJ1-1
ASSSGQNTEAF
>TRBV19|16|TRBJ1-5
ASSLGGSGLGGNQPQH
>TRBV6-1|11|TRBJ2-7
ASSETVSYEQY
>TRBV30|9|TRBJ1-2
AWNQGAGYT
>TRBV9|11|TRBJ1-1
ASSVKQNTEAF
>TRBV27|14|TRBJ1-6
ASSPGGGLDNSPLH
>TRBV2|13|TRBJ2-3
ASSEKWQGRDTQY
>TRBV5-1|13|TRBJ1-2
ASSFRPEGVYGYT
>TRBV30|12|TRBJ1-2
AWDGDRANYGYT
>TRBV27|11|TRBJ2-7
ASSFSRSYEQY
>TRBV6-4|12|TRBJ2-1
ASSDRGLADEQF
>TRBV7-2|10|TRBJ1-5
ASSPRGGPQH